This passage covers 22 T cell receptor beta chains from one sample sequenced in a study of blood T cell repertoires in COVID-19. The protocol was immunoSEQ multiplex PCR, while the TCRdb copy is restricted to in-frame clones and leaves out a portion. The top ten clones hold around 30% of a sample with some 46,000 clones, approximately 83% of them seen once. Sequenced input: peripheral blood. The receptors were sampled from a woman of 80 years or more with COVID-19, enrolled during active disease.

The chain's CDR3 is CASSRDALPGAEAFF. CDR3 DNA: TGCGCCAGCAGTCGCGACGCCCTTCCGGGGGCTGAAGCTTTCTTT. The V call is TRBV4-3, the J call TRBJ1-1; tentatively, D is TRBD1 (5 bases). CDR3 length equals 15 residues. V lost 6 bases and J 6 bases, leaving 20 bases between the germline ends. Germline V lookup: CDR1 LGHNA, CDR2 YSLEER.

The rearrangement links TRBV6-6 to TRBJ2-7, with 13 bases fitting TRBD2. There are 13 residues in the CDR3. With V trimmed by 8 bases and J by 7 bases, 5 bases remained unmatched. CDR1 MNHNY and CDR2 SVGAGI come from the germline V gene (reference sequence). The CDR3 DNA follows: TGTGCCAGCCGGACTAGCGGGAGTAGGGAGCAGTACTTC. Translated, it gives CASRTSGSREQYF.

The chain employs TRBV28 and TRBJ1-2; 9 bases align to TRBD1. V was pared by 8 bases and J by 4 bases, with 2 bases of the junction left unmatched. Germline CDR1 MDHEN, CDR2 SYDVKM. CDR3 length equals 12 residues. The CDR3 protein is CASWDRVYGYTF. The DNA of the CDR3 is TGTGCCAGCTGGGACAGGGTCTATGGCTACACCTTC.

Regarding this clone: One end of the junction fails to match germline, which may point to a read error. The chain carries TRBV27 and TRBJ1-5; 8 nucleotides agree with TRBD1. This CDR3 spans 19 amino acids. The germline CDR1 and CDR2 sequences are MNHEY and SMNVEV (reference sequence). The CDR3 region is CASSPTRQGAPNLNRPQHF. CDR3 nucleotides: TGTGCCAGCAGTCCGACGCGGCAGGGGGCCCCAAATCTCAATCGGCCCCAGCATTTT.

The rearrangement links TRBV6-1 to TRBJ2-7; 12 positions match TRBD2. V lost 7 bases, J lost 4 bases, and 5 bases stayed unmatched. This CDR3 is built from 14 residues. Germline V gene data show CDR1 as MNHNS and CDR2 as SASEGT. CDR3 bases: TGTGCCAGCACCGACGGGACTAGCGGGTACGAGCAGTACTTC. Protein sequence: CASTDGTSGYEQYF.

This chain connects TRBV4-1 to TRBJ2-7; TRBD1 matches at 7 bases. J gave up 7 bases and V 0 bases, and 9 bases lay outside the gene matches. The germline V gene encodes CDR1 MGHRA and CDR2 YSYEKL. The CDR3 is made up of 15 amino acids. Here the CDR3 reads CASSQDTGAHLEQYF. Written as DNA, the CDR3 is TGCGCCAGCAGCCAAGACACAGGGGCCCATTTGGAGCAGTACTTC.

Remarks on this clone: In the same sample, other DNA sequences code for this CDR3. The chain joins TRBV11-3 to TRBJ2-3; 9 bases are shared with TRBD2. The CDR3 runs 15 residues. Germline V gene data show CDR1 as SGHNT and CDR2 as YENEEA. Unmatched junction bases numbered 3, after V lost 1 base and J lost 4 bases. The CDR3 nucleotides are TGTGCCAGCAGCTTAGGCGGGGGGGCCTCAGATACGCAGTATTTT. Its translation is CASSLGGGASDTQYF.

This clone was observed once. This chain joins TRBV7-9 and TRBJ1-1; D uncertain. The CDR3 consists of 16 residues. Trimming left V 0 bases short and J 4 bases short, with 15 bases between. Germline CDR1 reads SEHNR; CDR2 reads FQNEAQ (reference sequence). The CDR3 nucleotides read TGTGCCAGCAGCTTAGCGTTCGCCCTCGGTGGCACTGAAGCTTTCTTT. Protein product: CASSLAFALGGTEAFF.

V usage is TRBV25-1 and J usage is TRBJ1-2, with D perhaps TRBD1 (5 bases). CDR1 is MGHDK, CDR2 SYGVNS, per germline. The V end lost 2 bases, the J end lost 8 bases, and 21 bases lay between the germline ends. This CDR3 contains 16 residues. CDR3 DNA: TGTGCCAGCAGTGAAACAGGCAGTGGTTTTATTGGGGGCTACACCTTC. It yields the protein CASSETGSGFIGGYTF.

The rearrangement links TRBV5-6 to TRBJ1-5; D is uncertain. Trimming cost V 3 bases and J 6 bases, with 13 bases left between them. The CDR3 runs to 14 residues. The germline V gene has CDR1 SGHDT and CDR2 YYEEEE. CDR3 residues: CASSSRGLPQPQHF. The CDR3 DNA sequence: TGTGCCAGCAGCTCCAGAGGACTCCCTCAGCCCCAGCATTTT.

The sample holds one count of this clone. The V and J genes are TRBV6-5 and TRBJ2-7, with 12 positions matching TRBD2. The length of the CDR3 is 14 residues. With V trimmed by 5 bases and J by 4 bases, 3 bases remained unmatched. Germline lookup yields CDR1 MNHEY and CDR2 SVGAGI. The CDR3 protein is CASSRLAGAYEQYF. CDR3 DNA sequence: TGTGCCAGCAGTCGACTAGCGGGAGCTTACGAGCAGTACTTC.

This CDR3 reads CASRRDRPFNQPQHF. The CDR3 DNA is TGTGCCAGCCGACGGGACAGACCTTTTAATCAGCCCCAGCATTTT. The chain employs TRBV19 and TRBJ1-5; TRBD1 aligns across 7 bases. V shed 9 bases, J shed 4 bases, and the junction held 12 bases outside the gene matches. CDR1 and CDR2 from the germline V gene are LNHDA and SQIVND (reference sequence). The CDR3 runs to 15 residues.

Here the CDR3 reads CASSVQGRAFF. The DNA of the CDR3 is TGTGCCAGCAGCGTACAGGGACGGGCTTTCTTT. This chain joins TRBV11-2 and TRBJ1-1, with D perhaps matching TRBD1 (6 bases). Germline V CDR1 and CDR2: SGHAT, FQNNGV. Between the trimmed V and J ends, which lost 5 bases and 11 bases, there was a span of 12 bases. The CDR3 is made up of 11 amino acids. Complete variable domain (other parts from reference TRBV11-2 and TRBJ1-1): EAGVAQSPRYKIIEKRQSVAFWCNPISGHATLYWYQQILGQGPKLLIQFQNNGVVDDSQLPKDRFSAERLKGVDSTLKIQPAKLEDSAVYLCASSVQGRAFFGQGTRLTVV.

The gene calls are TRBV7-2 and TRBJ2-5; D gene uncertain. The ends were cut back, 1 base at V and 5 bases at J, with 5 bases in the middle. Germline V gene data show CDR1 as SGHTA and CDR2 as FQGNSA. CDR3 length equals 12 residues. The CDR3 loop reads CASSLVRETQYF. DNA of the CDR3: TGTGCCAGCAGCTTAGTCCGGGAGACCCAGTACTTC.

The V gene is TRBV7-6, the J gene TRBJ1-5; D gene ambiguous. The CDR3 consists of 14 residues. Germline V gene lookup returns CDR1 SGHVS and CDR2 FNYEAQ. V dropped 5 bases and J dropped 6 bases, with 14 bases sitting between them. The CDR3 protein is CASSRGRGVQPQHF. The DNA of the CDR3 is TGTGCCAGCAGCCGCGGCCGCGGGGTTCAGCCCCAGCATTTT.

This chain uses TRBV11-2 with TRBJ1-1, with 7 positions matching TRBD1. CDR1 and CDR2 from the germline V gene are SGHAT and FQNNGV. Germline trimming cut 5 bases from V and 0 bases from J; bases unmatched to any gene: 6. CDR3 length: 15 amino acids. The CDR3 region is CASSPQGQLNTEAFF. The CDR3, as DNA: TGTGCCAGCAGCCCGCAGGGACAGTTGAACACTGAAGCTTTCTTT.

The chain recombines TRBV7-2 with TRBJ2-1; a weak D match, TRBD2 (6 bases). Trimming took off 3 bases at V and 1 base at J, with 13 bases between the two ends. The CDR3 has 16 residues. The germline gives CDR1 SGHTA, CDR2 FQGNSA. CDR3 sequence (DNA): TGTGCCAGCAGCTTCGCCGGGACTCCTTCCTACAATGAGCAGTTCTTC. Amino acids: CASSFAGTPSYNEQFF.

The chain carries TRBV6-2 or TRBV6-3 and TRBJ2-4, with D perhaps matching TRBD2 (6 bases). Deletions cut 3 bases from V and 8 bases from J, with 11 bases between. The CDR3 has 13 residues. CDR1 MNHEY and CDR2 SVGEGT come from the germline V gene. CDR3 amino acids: CASSYGRIYIQYF. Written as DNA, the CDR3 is TGTGCCAGCAGTTATGGGAGGATTTACATTCAGTACTTC.

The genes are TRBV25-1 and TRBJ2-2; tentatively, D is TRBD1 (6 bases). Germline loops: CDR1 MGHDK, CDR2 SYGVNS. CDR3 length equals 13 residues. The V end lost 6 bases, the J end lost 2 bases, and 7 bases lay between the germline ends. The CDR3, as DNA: TGTGCCAGCAGGGACAGCAACACCGGGGAGCTGTTTTTT. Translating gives CASRDSNTGELFF.

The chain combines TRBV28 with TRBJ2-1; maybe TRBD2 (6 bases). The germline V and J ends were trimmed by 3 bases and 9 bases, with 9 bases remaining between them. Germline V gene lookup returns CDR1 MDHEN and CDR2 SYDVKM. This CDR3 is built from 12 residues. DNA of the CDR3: TGTGCCAGCAGTTTGCGGGGCCGTGAGCAGTTCTTC. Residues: CASSLRGREQFF.

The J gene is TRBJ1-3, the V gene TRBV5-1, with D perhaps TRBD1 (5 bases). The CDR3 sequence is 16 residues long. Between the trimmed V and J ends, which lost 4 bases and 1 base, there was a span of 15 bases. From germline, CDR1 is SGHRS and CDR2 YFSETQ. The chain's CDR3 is CASSRTPTASGNTIYF. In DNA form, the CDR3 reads TGCGCCAGCAGCCGCACCCCGACAGCATCTGGAAACACCATATATTTT.

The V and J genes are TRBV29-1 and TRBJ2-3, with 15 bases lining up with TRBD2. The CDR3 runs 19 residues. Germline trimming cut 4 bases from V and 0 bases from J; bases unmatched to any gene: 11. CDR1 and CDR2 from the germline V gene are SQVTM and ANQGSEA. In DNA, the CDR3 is TGCAGCGTTGTTCGAGGGGGACTAGCGGGGGGTAGTAGCACAGATACGCAGTATTTT. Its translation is CSVVRGGLAGGSSTDTQYF.